A single sample is the source of the 12 T cell receptor beta chains below, sequenced in a study of control samples from healthy donors and cancer patients. The assay was immunoSEQ multiplex PCR, and TCRdb's table has in-frame clones only and misses some. The profile covers tens of thousands of clones, with 91% appearing a single time and more than 15% taken by the ten largest. The material sequenced was blood. These receptors were collected from a man aged 30 to 45 in good health.

The chain joins TRBV7-8 to TRBJ2-1; no firm D call. The CDR3 runs 15 residues. Between the trimmed V and J ends, which lost 5 bases and 3 bases, there was a span of 14 bases. Germline lookup yields CDR1 SGHVS and CDR2 FQNEAQ. CDR3 protein: CASSPRRAVYNEQFF. The CDR3 region has the DNA TGTGCCAGCAGCCCCCGAAGGGCCGTCTACAATGAGCAGTTCTTC.

This chain joins TRBV7-9 and TRBJ1-1, with D hard to call. Trimming cost V 3 bases and J 3 bases, with 14 bases left between them. This CDR3 has 15 amino acids. Germline values: CDR1 SEHNR, CDR2 FQNEAQ (reference sequence). CDR3 sequence: CASSFGTPRDTEAFF. The CDR3 region has the DNA TGTGCCAGCAGCTTCGGAACACCGAGAGACACTGAAGCTTTCTTT.

The CDR3 here is CAWRLKTGYSYGYTF. The CDR3 nucleotides are TGTGCCTGGAGGCTAAAGACAGGATACTCTTATGGCTACACCTTC. The V and J genes are TRBV30 and TRBJ1-2; TRBD1 is a possible D gene (6 bases). The germline V and J ends were trimmed by 3 bases and 5 bases, with 19 bases remaining between them. Looked up from germline, CDR1 is GTSNPN and CDR2 is SVGIG (reference sequence). CDR3 length: 15 amino acids. Full variable domain (outside the CDR3, taken from reference TRBV30 and TRBJ1-2): SQTIHQWPATLVQPVGSPLSLECTVEGTSNPNLYWYRQAAGRGLQLLFYSVGIGQISSEVPQNLSASRPQDRQFILSSKKLLLSDSGFYLCAWRLKTGYSYGYTFGSGTRLTVV.

V is TRBV27 and J is TRBJ1-1, with 10 nucleotides matching TRBD1. This CDR3 has 17 residues. Trimming removed 1 base from V and 0 bases from J; junction bases left unmatched: 5. Germline V gives CDR1 MNHEY, CDR2 SMNVEV (reference sequence). CDR3 nucleotides: TGTGCCAGCAGTTTATGGGGGACAGGGGTCCTGAACACTGAAGCTTTCTTT. It is translated as CASSLWGTGVLNTEAFF.

The chain links TRBV7-2 to TRBJ2-2, with 8 bases lining up with TRBD2. Germline V lookup: CDR1 SGHTA, CDR2 FQGNSA. The CDR3 covers 16 residues. The J segment lost 5 bases and the V segment lost 1 base, leaving 6 bases of the junction unmatched. The CDR3 loop is CASSLVLAGITGELFF. DNA of the CDR3: TGTGCCAGCAGCTTAGTCTTAGCGGGGATAACCGGGGAGCTGTTTTTT.

This clone was counted a single time. The chain employs TRBV27 and TRBJ1-3, with unresolved D. With 0 bases removed from V and 4 bases from J, the gap between germline ends came to 10 bases. Germline V lookup: CDR1 MNHEY, CDR2 SMNVEV (reference sequence). The CDR3 runs 15 residues. For the CDR3, the DNA is TGTGCCAGCAGTTTATCAGGCCAGCGGGGAAACACCATATATTTT. As protein: CASSLSGQRGNTIYF.

The chain carries TRBV28 and TRBJ2-2, with D perhaps matching TRBD2 (6 bases). The germline V gene encodes CDR1 MDHEN and CDR2 SYDVKM. The length of the CDR3 is 16 residues. V was cut by 6 bases and J by 0 bases, with 14 bases left in between. CDR3 in DNA: TGTGCCAGCAGCTCGGGACTGACTGCGAACACCGGGGAGCTGTTTTTT. Translation gives CASSSGLTANTGELFF.

The chain uses TRBV3-1 (or the pseudogene TRBV3-2) and TRBJ1-1; D gene unclear. This CDR3 is 14 amino acids long. V was pared by 3 bases and J by 7 bases, with 15 bases between. From germline, CDR1 is LGHDT and CDR2 YNNKEL (reference sequence). The CDR3 region has the DNA TGTGCCAGCAGCCAGGGCGTCAGCACTTTTGAAGCTTTCTTT. This gives the protein CASSQGVSTFEAFF.

This clone occurred a few times. V gene TRBV28 combines with J gene TRBJ2-2; D gene ambiguous. The ends were cut back, 3 bases at V and 8 bases at J, with 7 bases in the middle. The length of the CDR3 is 12 residues. The germline V gene encodes CDR1 MDHEN and CDR2 SYDVKM. The DNA of the CDR3 is TGTGCCAGCAGTTTCTCGCGAGGGGAGCTGTTTTTT. Translating gives CASSFSRGELFF. Based on the CDR3 plus reference TRBV28 and TRBJ2-2, the full variable domain is DVKVTQSSRYLVKRTGEKVFLECVQDMDHENMFWYRQDPGLGLRLIYFSYDVKMKEKGDIPEGYSVSREKKERFSLILESASTNQTSMYLCASSFSRGELFFGEGSRLTVL.

This chain uses TRBV7-8 with TRBJ2-2; 7 nucleotides line up with TRBD1. The CDR3 is 16 residues long. Germline loops: CDR1 SGHVS, CDR2 FQNEAQ. Losses at the gene ends were 6 bases for V and 0 bases for J; bases not matched to a gene: 7. This CDR3 is CASSSDRAANTGELFF. The DNA for the CDR3 is TGTGCCAGCAGTAGTGACAGGGCCGCGAACACCGGGGAGCTGTTTTTT.

The chain uses TRBV6-5 and TRBJ2-2; 10 bases are shared with TRBD2. The V and J ends lost 6 bases and 4 bases, in that order; junction bases with no gene match: 2. This CDR3 spans 14 amino acids. CDR1 is MNHEY and CDR2 is SVGAGI in the germline V gene. CDR3 in amino acids: CASRLAGPTGELFF. CDR3 bases: TGTGCCAGCAGACTAGCGGGACCCACCGGGGAGCTGTTTTTT.

This chain connects TRBV3-1 (or the pseudogene TRBV3-2) to TRBJ1-2; no clear D gene. The length of the CDR3 is 13 residues. Germline assignment: CDR1 LGHDT and CDR2 YNNKEL (reference sequence). Trimming removed 3 bases from V and 1 base from J, with 6 bases in between. The CDR3 region has the DNA TGTGCCAGCAGCCACACATATAACTATGGCTACACCTTC. This encodes CASSHTYNYGYTF.